A selection of T cell receptor beta chains follows, all from one sample in a study of cytotoxic CD8 clonotypes in ibrutinib-treated CLL. Only in-frame clones appear in the TCRdb table, and some are missing; sequencing was by immunoSEQ multiplex PCR. The table records some 170,000 clones, 88% of them present only once. The starting material was PBMCs, obtained at disease progression, from a patient treated with ibrutinib. The receptors shown here come from a human donor with chronic lymphocytic leukemia. Each CDR3 is given without its conserved first and last residue. Each record gives: J gene, clone size, V gene, CDR3 protein. Clone sizes are given selectively: once, few, many, or a class where the clone is expanded.

TRBJ2-7	.	TRBV19	ASSTLGTSGSYEQY
TRBJ1-4	.	TRBV10-1	ASSETASGNEKLF
TRBJ1-1	.	TRBV7-2	ASSTRQGPNTEAF
TRBJ2-5	.	TRBV15	ATSRVGRILYQETQY
TRBJ2-5	.	TRBV7-2	ASSFPGTQETQY
TRBJ1-1	few	TRBV19	ASGMAGKAF
TRBJ2-1	once	TRBV4-1	ASSQEWSSGISYNEQF
TRBJ1-1	.	TRBV2	ASSEGPTGGMNTEAF
TRBJ2-3	.	TRBV5-1	ASSGGQVSTDTQY
TRBJ1-3	.	TRBV30	AGGRGSPGNTIY
TRBJ2-6	.	TRBV9	ASSAGILSGANVLT
TRBJ2-1	.	TRBV7-9	ASSSGLAGYNEQF
TRBJ2-5	.	TRBV7-2	ASSLDGIQETQY
TRBJ2-1	.	TRBV27	ASSPNMGFPYNEQF
TRBJ2-5	.	TRBV10-3	AISNRGPHAETQY
TRBJ2-2	.	TRBV27	ASSRGDGTANTGELF
TRBJ2-7	.	TRBV6-5	ASRGAGSTGYEQY
TRBJ2-7	.	TRBV7-9	ASSFISVAEGGEQY
TRBJ1-5	.	TRBV4-1	ASSQGWGRGDQPQH
TRBJ2-6	once	TRBV5-1	ASSLVGQGAAGANVLT
TRBJ1-5	.	TRBV29-1	SVEGGDSNQPQH
TRBJ1-2	.	TRBV19	ASSIRDTVHGYT